These 32 T cell receptor beta chains were all obtained from the same sample, sequenced in a study of blood T cell repertoires in COVID-19. Profiling relied on immunoSEQ multiplex PCR, and the TCRdb table lists in-frame clones only, not all of them. The sample consists of 110,000 to 150,000 clones, about three quarters of them appearing once. Sequencing used peripheral blood. The receptors here all came from a woman in her sixties with acute or convalescent COVID-19.

V usage is TRBV29-1 and J usage is TRBJ2-3, with TRBD1 as a possible D gene (5 bases). This CDR3 is built from 13 residues. CDR1 and CDR2 (germline): SQVTM, ANQGSEA. Trimming pared 4 bases from V and 2 bases from J, leaving 10 bases between. In DNA, the CDR3 is TGCAGCGTTGTAGGGGTACTCACAGATACGCAGTATTTT. It encodes CSVVGVLTDTQYF.

This clone was recorded once. J is TRBJ1-1 and V is TRBV2; D might be TRBD1 (5 bases). The V and J ends lost 6 bases and 8 bases respectively, with 13 bases between them. The length of the CDR3 is 12 residues. CDR1 and CDR2 from the germline V gene are SNHLY and FYNNEI. CDR3 in amino acids: CASRGGSPEAFF. The CDR3 region has the DNA TGTGCCAGCAGGGGGGGTTCCCCCGAAGCTTTCTTT.

In its sample, this clone was seen a few times. The genes are TRBV6-5 and TRBJ1-5; maybe TRBD1 (5 bases). The CDR3 sequence is 14 residues long. Trimming took 5 bases from V and 7 from J, leaving 15 bases between them. Per germline, CDR1 MNHEY and CDR2 SVGAGI. The CDR3 region has the DNA TGTGCCAGCAGTACCTGGTCAGGGAGGCAGCCCCAGCATTTT. Encoded protein: CASSTWSGRQPQHF.

The chain recombines TRBV28 with TRBJ2-3, with D perhaps TRBD2 (6 bases). Per germline, CDR1 MDHEN and CDR2 SYDVKM. V was trimmed by 5 bases and J by 4 bases, leaving 16 bases between them. The CDR3 loop spans 15 amino acids. The chain's CDR3 is CASSHTGTLSDTQYF. The CDR3 bases are TGTGCCAGCAGTCATACCGGGACTCTCTCAGATACGCAGTATTTT. Full variable domain (remainder filled in from reference TRBV28 and TRBJ2-3): DVKVTQSSRYLVKRTGEKVFLECVQDMDHENMFWYRQDPGLGLRLIYFSYDVKMKEKGDIPEGYSVSREKKERFSLILESASTNQTSMYLCASSHTGTLSDTQYFGPGTRLTVL.

The chain employs TRBV15 and TRBJ2-7; maybe TRBD2 (5 bases). Germline V gene data show CDR1 as LNHNV and CDR2 as YYDKDF (reference sequence). The CDR3 is 13 amino acids. Trimming stripped 4 bases from V and 2 bases from J, with 9 bases between. Here the CDR3 reads CATSTGDTYEQYF. As DNA, the CDR3 is TGTGCCACCAGCACCGGGGATACCTACGAGCAGTACTTC.

This sequence joins TRBV5-1 and TRBJ2-1; a weak D match, TRBD2 (5 bases). This CDR3 has 15 residues. V was pared by 4 bases and J by 2 bases, with 13 bases between. Looked up from germline, CDR1 is SGHRS and CDR2 is YFSETQ. CDR3 loop: CASSPGVGAYNEQFF. CDR3 nucleotide sequence: TGCGCCAGCAGCCCCGGGGTGGGAGCCTACAATGAGCAGTTCTTC.

The chain carries TRBV6-1 and TRBJ1-2; 7 bases fit TRBD1. The germline V gene encodes CDR1 MNHNS and CDR2 SASEGT. The junction had 7 bases not matched to a gene; V was cut back by 1 base and J by 8 bases. The CDR3 has 14 amino acids. CDR3 in DNA: TGTGCCAGCAGTGAAGACACAGGGGAGCGAGGCTACACCTTC. Translation: CASSEDTGERGYTF.

The CDR3 region is CASSQGGETYEQYF. The CDR3 nucleotides read TGTGCCAGCAGCCAGGGGGGCGAAACCTACGAGCAGTACTTC. The chain recombines TRBV6-5 with TRBJ2-7, with D perhaps matching TRBD1 (7 bases). V was pared by 6 bases and J by 2 bases, with 14 bases between. Germline CDR1 and CDR2: MNHEY and SVGAGI. This CDR3 is 14 amino acids long.

The chain has TRBV19 and TRBJ2-7; 7 bases map to TRBD2. Germline-derived CDR1 and CDR2 are LNHDA and SQIVND (reference sequence). The CDR3 totals 15 residues. V gave up 1 base and J gave up 2 bases; unmatched junction bases: 5. The CDR3, as DNA: TGTGCCAGTAGTATAGCCTCGGGACTAACCTACGAGCAGTACTTC. Translation gives CASSIASGLTYEQYF. Full variable domain (rest looked up from reference TRBV19 and TRBJ2-7): DGGITQSPKYLFRKEGQNVTLSCEQNLNHDAMYWYRQDPGQGLRLIYYSQIVNDFQKGDIAEGYSVSREKKESFPLTVTSAQKNPTAFYLCASSIASGLTYEQYFGPGTRLTVT.

The chain couples TRBV9 to TRBJ2-6; 7 bases fit TRBD1. The V gene end was trimmed by 0 bases and the J gene end by 0 bases; junction bases not matched to a gene: 9. CDR3 length: 19 residues. The germline gives CDR1 SGDLS, CDR2 YYNGEE. In nucleotides, the CDR3 is TGTGCCAGCAGCGTAGACTCGGGGACAGCCTACTCTGGGGCCAACGTCCTGACTTTC. Translation gives CASSVDSGTAYSGANVLTF. The entire variable domain, with the rest obtained from reference TRBV9 and TRBJ2-6, is as follows: DSGVTQTPKHLITATGQRVTLRCSPRSGDLSVYWYQQSLDQGLQFLIQYYNGEERAKGNILERFSAQQFPDLHSELNLSSLELGDSALYFCASSVDSGTAYSGANVLTFGAGSRLTVL.

The chain uses TRBV6-4 and TRBJ1-6; TRBD1 matches at 8 bases. The trim removed 6 bases at V and 10 bases at J, leaving 5 bases unmatched. The CDR3 is 13 amino acids. CDR1 MRHNA and CDR2 SNTAGT come from the germline V gene. The CDR3 DNA reads as TGTGCCAGCAGATTGGACAGGGCGTCACCCCTCCACTTT. Amino acid sequence: CASRLDRASPLHF.

This chain joins TRBV30 and TRBJ2-7; 8 positions agree with TRBD1. After removal of 6 bases from V and 3 bases from J, the junction contained 10 bases not matched to a gene. Germline assignment: CDR1 GTSNPN and CDR2 SVGIG (reference sequence). The CDR3 extends over 14 amino acids. The CDR3 nucleotides read TGTGCCTGTGCCTCGGGCAGGGGGCACTACGAGCAGTACTTC. Its protein product is CACASGRGHYEQYF.

The chain combines TRBV6-5 with TRBJ1-1, with D perhaps TRBD1 (6 bases). The CDR3 is 11 residues long. Trimming left V 9 bases short and J 4 bases short, with 9 bases between. CDR1 is MNHEY and CDR2 is SVGAGI in the germline V gene. CDR3 region: CASTGFTEAFF. DNA of the CDR3: TGTGCCAGTACAGGGTTCACTGAAGCTTTCTTT.

V usage is TRBV5-1 and J usage is TRBJ2-2; 11 bases align to TRBD1. Germline values: CDR1 SGHRS, CDR2 YFSETQ. Trimming cost V 0 bases and J 1 base; bases outside gene matches: 8. This CDR3 contains 19 residues. CDR3 sequence reads: CASSLGLGTGGRNTGELFF. DNA of the CDR3: TGCGCCAGCAGCTTGGGTCTCGGGACAGGGGGAAGGAACACCGGGGAGCTGTTTTTT.

V and J are TRBV5-1 and TRBJ1-4; no definite D call. Trimming stripped 3 bases from V and 8 bases from J, with 17 bases between. CDR3 length equals 15 residues. Germline CDR1 is SGHRS and CDR2 is YFSETQ. The CDR3 DNA sequence: TGCGCCAGCAGCTCTGACGCGGGCGTAAAAGAAAAACTGTTTTTT. Protein product: CASSSDAGVKEKLFF. The full variable domain, with the rest looked up from reference TRBV5-1 and TRBJ1-4, is KAGVTQTPRYLIKTRGQQVTLSCSPISGHRSVSWYQQTPGQGLQFLFEYFSETQRNKGNFPGRFSGRQFSNSRSEMNVSTLELGDSALYLCASSSDAGVKEKLFFGSGTQLSVL.

The chain carries TRBV18 and TRBJ2-7, with 9 bases matching TRBD1. V lost 2 bases, J lost 1 base, and 9 bases stayed unmatched. This CDR3 is built from 17 residues. The germline CDR1 and CDR2 sequences are KGHSH and LQKENI. The CDR3: CASSPSRGQGASYEQYF. Written as DNA, the CDR3 is TGTGCCAGCTCACCATCGAGGGGACAGGGTGCATCCTACGAGCAGTACTTC.

The genes are TRBV5-1 and TRBJ2-1; 10 positions match TRBD2. The CDR3 contains 16 residues. The germline V gene encodes CDR1 SGHRS and CDR2 YFSETQ. Losses at the gene ends were 0 bases for V and 1 base for J; bases not matched to a gene: 1. CDR3: CASSLGGLASYNEQFF. CDR3 in DNA: TGCGCCAGCAGCTTGGGGGGACTAGCGTCCTACAATGAGCAGTTCTTC.

The chain uses TRBV30 and TRBJ2-2, with TRBD1 matching 7 bases. The trim removed 1 base at V and 3 bases at J, leaving 5 bases unmatched. Germline-derived CDR1 and CDR2 are GTSNPN and SVGIG (reference sequence). The CDR3 contains 15 residues. Here the CDR3 reads CAWSGQGADTGELFF. DNA for the CDR3: TGTGCCTGGAGTGGACAGGGAGCGGACACCGGGGAGCTGTTTTTT.

This rearrangement joins TRBV6-5 to TRBJ2-7; maybe TRBD2 (5 bases). Trimming removed 11 bases from V and 4 bases from J, with 18 bases in between. CDR3 length: 13 amino acids. Per the germline V gene, CDR1 is MNHEY and CDR2 is SVGAGI. In nucleotides, the CDR3 is TGTGCCTGCTCGCGAGCGGACCTATACGAGCAGTACTTC. This gives the protein CACSRADLYEQYF.

This sequence joins TRBV6-5 and TRBJ2-1; 7 positions agree with TRBD2. Germline-derived CDR1 and CDR2 are MNHEY and SVGAGI. The junction had 2 bases not matched to a gene; V was cut back by 0 bases and J by 0 bases. This CDR3 has 16 amino acids. The CDR3 loop reads CASSYSGGSSYNEQFF. CDR3 in DNA: TGTGCCAGCAGTTACTCGGGGGGGAGCTCCTACAATGAGCAGTTCTTC.

The chain has TRBV5-4 and TRBJ2-6, with TRBD2 matching over 7 bases. V lost 1 base to trimming and J lost 0 bases; unmatched junction nucleotides: 13. The CDR3 is 20 amino acids. CDR1 is SGHNT, CDR2 YYREEE, per germline (reference sequence). CDR3 loop: CASSLIAGEVRGSGANVLTF. The CDR3 nucleotides read TGTGCCAGCAGCTTGATTGCGGGAGAGGTTAGGGGCTCTGGGGCCAACGTCCTGACTTTC. Combining the CDR3 with reference TRBV5-4 and TRBJ2-6 gives the whole variable domain ETGVTQSPTHLIKTRGQQVTLRCSSQSGHNTVSWYQQALGQGPQFIFQYYREEENGRGNFPPRFSGLQFPNYSSELNVNALELDDSALYLCASSLIAGEVRGSGANVLTFGAGSRLTVL.

The sample holds a few counts of this clone. The J gene is TRBJ2-7, the V gene TRBV10-1; TRBD1 is a possible D gene (5 bases). The CDR3 is 14 residues long. V was pared by 0 bases and J by 4 bases, with 10 bases between. CDR1 is WNHNN, CDR2 SYGVQD, per germline (reference sequence). The CDR3 loop reads CASSESQGGYEQYF. CDR3 nucleotides: TGCGCCAGCAGTGAGTCTCAGGGTGGTTACGAGCAGTACTTC.

The rearrangement joins TRBV29-1 to TRBJ1-3; 7 nucleotides agree with TRBD1. CDR3 size: 13 residues. The germline gives CDR1 SQVTM, CDR2 ANQGSEA. J gave up 2 bases and V 7 bases, and 5 bases lay outside the gene matches. Here the CDR3 DNA reads TGCAGCGCCGAGACAGGGACTGGAAACACCATATATTTT. Translating gives CSAETGTGNTIYF.

The CDR3 loop reads CASSSVRLAGGSDTQYF. In DNA, the CDR3 is TGTGCCAGCAGTTCTGTACGACTAGCGGGAGGATCAGATACGCAGTATTTT. The rearrangement uses TRBV28 and TRBJ2-3; 13 bases fit TRBD2. CDR1 MDHEN and CDR2 SYDVKM come from the germline V gene. This CDR3 spans 17 amino acids. With V trimmed by 4 bases and J by 4 bases, 8 bases remained unmatched.

The chain recombines TRBV5-1 with TRBJ1-5; a possible D gene is TRBD1 (6 bases). CDR1 and CDR2 from the germline V gene are SGHRS and YFSETQ. This CDR3 spans 15 amino acids. V was trimmed by 2 bases and J by 4 bases, leaving 13 bases between them. CDR3 region: CASSFQGQPNQPQHF. In DNA form, the CDR3 reads TGCGCCAGCAGCTTTCAGGGGCAGCCAAATCAGCCCCAGCATTTT.

The CDR3 DNA reads TGTGCCAGCAGCTTAGGATTTAGATACACTGAAGCTTTCTTT. Translated: CASSLGFRYTEAFF. This chain connects TRBV7-9 to TRBJ1-1; D unclear. CDR3 length equals 14 residues. The V end lost 1 base, the J end lost 3 bases, and 9 bases lay between the germline ends. CDR1 and CDR2 from the germline V gene are SEHNR and FQNEAQ (reference sequence).

This clone has only one observation. The gene calls are TRBV18 and TRBJ2-2, with 10 bases fitting TRBD1. The V segment lost 3 bases and the J segment 3 bases; nucleotides outside the gene matches: 4. Germline CDR1 reads KGHSH; CDR2 reads LQKENI. This CDR3 has 16 residues. CDR3 in amino acids: CASSPRQGADTGELFF. CDR3 nucleotide sequence: TGTGCCAGCTCACCGAGACAGGGGGCGGACACCGGGGAGCTGTTTTTT.

This clone was seen a few times. This chain joins TRBV7-9 and TRBJ1-4; the match to TRBD1 covers 8 bases. This CDR3 comprises 16 residues. Germline V CDR1 and CDR2: SEHNR, FQNEAQ (reference sequence). V dropped 5 bases and J dropped 5; count of bases not matched to a gene: 10. The CDR3 is CASSPPLRTGNEKLFF. CDR3 DNA sequence: TGTGCCAGCAGCCCGCCCCTTCGGACAGGGAATGAAAAACTGTTTTTT. The full variable domain, completed using reference TRBV7-9 and TRBJ1-4, is DTGVSQNPRHKITKRGQNVTFRCDPISEHNRLYWYRQTLGQGPEFLTYFQNEAQLEKSRLLSDRFSAERPKGSFSTLEIQRTEQGDSAMYLCASSPPLRTGNEKLFFGSGTQLSVL.

This chain joins TRBV30 and TRBJ2-7, with D perhaps matching TRBD2 (5 bases). Germline V gives CDR1 GTSNPN, CDR2 SVGIG (reference sequence). Deletions cut 3 bases from V and 0 bases from J, with 9 bases between. CDR3 size: 13 residues. The CDR3 reads CAWRSGNSYEQYF. The CDR3 DNA is TGTGCCTGGAGATCGGGGAACTCCTACGAGCAGTACTTC.

CDR3 sequence: CASSDGQGPYEQYF. CDR3 bases: TGTGCCAGCAGTGATGGACAGGGACCTTACGAGCAGTACTTC. The chain has TRBV27 and TRBJ2-7; 8 bases agree with TRBD1. The ends lost 5 bases at V and 4 bases at J; junction bases unmatched: 7. CDR3 length equals 14 residues. Germline V lookup: CDR1 MNHEY, CDR2 SMNVEV (reference sequence).

The rearrangement joins TRBV14 to TRBJ1-6; no clear D. The CDR3 consists of 18 residues. In germline, CDR1 is SGHDN, CDR2 FVKESK. V shed 0 bases and J shed 7 bases, with 19 bases lying between them. This CDR3 is CASSQDLMGGSLNSPLHF. CDR3 DNA: TGTGCCAGCAGCCAAGATTTAATGGGTGGGAGCCTAAATTCACCCCTCCACTTT.

The V and J genes are TRBV7-9 and TRBJ1-6; D is unresolved. Germline V gives CDR1 SEHNR, CDR2 FQNEAQ (reference sequence). This CDR3 has 14 residues. The V end was cut by 6 bases, the J end by 10 bases, with 16 bases between. Written as DNA, the CDR3 is TGTGCCAGCAGTCCCTCACCGGTCCGCTCACCCCTCCACTTT. Protein product: CASSPSPVRSPLHF. The full variable domain, rest sourced from reference TRBV7-9 and TRBJ1-6, is DTGVSQNPRHKITKRGQNVTFRCDPISEHNRLYWYRQTLGQGPEFLTYFQNEAQLEKSRLLSDRFSAERPKGSFSTLEIQRTEQGDSAMYLCASSPSPVRSPLHFGNGTRLTVT.